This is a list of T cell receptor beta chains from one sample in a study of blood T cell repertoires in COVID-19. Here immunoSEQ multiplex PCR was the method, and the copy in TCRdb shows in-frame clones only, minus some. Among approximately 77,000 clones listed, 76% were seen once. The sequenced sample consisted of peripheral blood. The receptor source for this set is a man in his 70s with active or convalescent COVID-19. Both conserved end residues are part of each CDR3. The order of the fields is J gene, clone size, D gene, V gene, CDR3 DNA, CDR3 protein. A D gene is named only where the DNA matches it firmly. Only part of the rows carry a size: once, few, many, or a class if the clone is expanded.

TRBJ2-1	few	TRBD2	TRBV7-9	TGTGCCAGCAGCCGGACTAGCGGGGGGGCCCCCCTCAATGAGCAGTTCTTC	CASSRTSGGAPLNEQFF
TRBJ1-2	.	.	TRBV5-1	TGCGCCAGCGGAGTTGACAGTCCAAACTATGGCTACACCTTC	CASGVDSPNYGYTF
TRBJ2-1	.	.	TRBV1	TGCACCAGCAGCCACCAGGGTCTGGACAATGAGCAGTTCTTC	CTSSHQGLDNEQFF
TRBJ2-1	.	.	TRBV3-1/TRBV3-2	TGTGCCAGCAGCCAAGCCATACCGGGGTACAATGAGCAGTTCTTC	CASSQAIPGYNEQFF
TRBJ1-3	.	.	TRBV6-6	TGTGCCACCGAGGGTTCTGGAAACACCATATATTTT	CATEGSGNTIYF
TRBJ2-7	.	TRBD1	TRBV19	TGTGCCAGTAGCCCCGGGACAGCCTCCCCCTACGAGCAGTACTTC	CASSPGTASPYEQYF
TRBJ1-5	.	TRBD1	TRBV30	TGTGCCTGGAGTAGGACAGGACCCAATCAGCCCCAGCATTTT	CAWSRTGPNQPQHF
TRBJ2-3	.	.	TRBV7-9	TGTGCCAGCAGCCCCGAGATCAACACAGATACGCAGTATTTT	CASSPEINTDTQYF
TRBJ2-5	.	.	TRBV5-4	TGTGCCAGCAGCGTGGCGGGTGGGGGGCAAGAGACCCAGTACTTC	CASSVAGGGQETQYF
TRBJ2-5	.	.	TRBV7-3	TGTGCCAGCAGCTTAAGTATCCAAGAGACCCAGTACTTC	CASSLSIQETQYF
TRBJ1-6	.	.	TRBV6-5	TGTGCCAGCACGGTGCACAGGGCCTATAATTCACCCCTCCACTTT	CASTVHRAYNSPLHF
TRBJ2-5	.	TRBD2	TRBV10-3	TGTGCCATCACCGCACTAGCGGAAGAGACCCAGTACTTC	CAITALAEETQYF
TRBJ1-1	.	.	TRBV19	TGTGCCAGTAGTATGGACTACACTGAAGCTTTCTTT	CASSMDYTEAFF
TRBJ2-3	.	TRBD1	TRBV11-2	TGTGCCAGCAGCTTAGATCCAGGGGGAGATACGCAGTATTTT	CASSLDPGGDTQYF
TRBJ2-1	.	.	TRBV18	TGTGCCAGCTCAGGGGACAACAATGAGCAGTTCTTC	CASSGDNNEQFF
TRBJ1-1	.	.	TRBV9	TGTGCCAGCAGCGCCGGGGTTTCCACTGAAGCTTTCTTT	CASSAGVSTEAFF
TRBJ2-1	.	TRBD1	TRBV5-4	TGTGCCAGCAGGGGGACAGTGTCCTACAATGAGCAGTTCTTC	CASRGTVSYNEQFF
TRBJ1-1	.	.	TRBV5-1	TGCGCCAGCAGCCCAGGTTATATGAACACTGAAGCTTTCTTT	CASSPGYMNTEAFF
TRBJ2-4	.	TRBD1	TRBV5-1	TGCGCCAGCAGCTCTACAGGGGTGCTAGCCAAAAACATTCAGTACTTC	CASSSTGVLAKNIQYF
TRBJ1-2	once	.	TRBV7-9	TGTGCCAGCAGCCCATCTACAGGTTCTAACTATGGCTACACCTTC	CASSPSTGSNYGYTF
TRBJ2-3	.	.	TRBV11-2	TGTGCCAGCAGCTCAGGACGGGACACAGATACGCAGTATTTT	CASSSGRDTDTQYF
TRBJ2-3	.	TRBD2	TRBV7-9	TGTGCCAGCAGTCAAGGTAGCGGGGGCACAGATACGCAGTATTTT	CASSQGSGGTDTQYF
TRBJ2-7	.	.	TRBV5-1	TGCGCCAGCAGCCTCACAGTCAGACCCTACGAGCAGTACTTC	CASSLTVRPYEQYF
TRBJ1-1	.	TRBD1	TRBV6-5	TGTGCCAGCAGTTACTCGTGGGGACAGGGATCTGAAGCTTTCTTT	CASSYSWGQGSEAFF
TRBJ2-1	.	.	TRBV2	TGTGCCAGCAGTGAAGGAGGGTACCATGAGCAGTTCTTC	CASSEGGYHEQFF
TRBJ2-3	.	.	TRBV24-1	TGTGCCACCAGTGACGCAACTCTAGATACGCAGTATTTT	CATSDATLDTQYF
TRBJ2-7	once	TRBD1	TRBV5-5	TGTGCCAGCGGCCGGACAGGGAGGTTCGTCGAGCAGTACTTC	CASGRTGRFVEQYF
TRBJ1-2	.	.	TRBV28	TGTGCCAGCAGTCCGGGAGAGGGCGGAGGCTACACCTTC	CASSPGEGGGYTF
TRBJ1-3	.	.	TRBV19	TGTGCCAGTAGTATCGTCAGTTTCTCTGGAAACACCATATATTTT	CASSIVSFSGNTIYF
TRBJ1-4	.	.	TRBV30	TGTGCCTGGAGTGAGCAGGGGAAAAAACTGTTTTTT	CAWSEQGKKLFF
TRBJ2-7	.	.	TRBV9	TGTGCCAGCAGCCCCCACAGGACGGACCCTAGCGAGCAGTACTTC	CASSPHRTDPSEQYF
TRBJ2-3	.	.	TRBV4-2	TGTGCCAGCAGCCAAGAGGGTCGGGGAGTGAGCACAGATACGCAGTATTTT	CASSQEGRGVSTDTQYF
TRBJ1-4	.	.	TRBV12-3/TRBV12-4	TGTGCCAGCAGCCTCAGGCAGGGCGAAAAACTGTTTTTT	CASSLRQGEKLFF
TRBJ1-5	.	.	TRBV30	TGTGCCTGGAGTGTAGAGCAGGGGCCCCAGCATTTT	CAWSVEQGPQHF
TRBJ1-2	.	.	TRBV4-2	TGTGCCAGCAGCCACGGGGGGGCAGAAGGCTACACCTTC	CASSHGGAEGYTF
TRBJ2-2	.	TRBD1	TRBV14	TGTGCCAGCAGCCAAGAACTGCAGGGACAGGGGGAAGGCGGGGAGCTGTTTTTT	CASSQELQGQGEGGELFF
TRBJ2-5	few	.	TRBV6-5	TGTGCCAGCAGTTCTCAGGGCGAGACCCAGTACTTC	CASSSQGETQYF
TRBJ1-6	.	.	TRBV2	TGTGCCAGCACGTCGCGCAGGAAATCGTATTCACCCCTCCACTTT	CASTSRRKSYSPLHF
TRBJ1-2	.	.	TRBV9	TGTGCCAGCAGCCCTCCGGCGGGTTGGAATGGCTACACCTTC	CASSPPAGWNGYTF
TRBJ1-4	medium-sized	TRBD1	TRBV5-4	TGTGCCAGCAGCTCAAACAGGGGGCTTAATGAAAAACTGTTTTTT	CASSSNRGLNEKLFF
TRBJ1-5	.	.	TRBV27	TGTGCCAGCAGTTTAGGTTTGGGGGGACGGGGCCAGCCCCAGCATTTT	CASSLGLGGRGQPQHF